Listed below are T cell receptor beta chains from one sample, sequenced in a study of chemoradiotherapy in HPV16-positive cancers. Clones were read by immunoSEQ multiplex PCR, and TCRdb kept only the in-frame ones, dropping some. Of under 35,000 clones in the sample, 93% were seen once. Sequences were derived from blood, sampled from a patient who underwent chemoradiotherapy. These receptors were taken from a human donor with HPV-associated anogenital cancer. CDR3s include the opening cysteine and the closing phenylalanine or tryptophan. The D gene is left open where the match is weak. Some rows have no size entry. The others give once, few or many, or a class for an expanded clone.

size: few
D: -
V: TRBV19
J: TRBJ1-2
DNA: TGTGCCAGTAGTATAATCGGCAGTGCCTATGGCTACACCTTC
CDR3: CASSIIGSAYGYTF

size: -
D: TRBD1
V: TRBV7-9
J: TRBJ1-4
DNA: TGTGCCAGCGGGGACACAGGGGCAACTAATGAAAAACTGTTTTTT
CDR3: CASGDTGATNEKLFF

size: -
D: -
V: TRBV25-1
J: TRBJ2-3
DNA: TGTGCCAGCAGTGAAGGGTGGCGCAGGGCCACAGATACGCAGTATTTT
CDR3: CASSEGWRRATDTQYF

size: few
D: -
V: TRBV5-6
J: TRBJ1-1
DNA: TGTGCCAGCAGCTTAACCGGGACGGCGAACACTGAAGCTTTCTTT
CDR3: CASSLTGTANTEAFF

size: once
D: -
V: TRBV27
J: TRBJ2-7
DNA: TGTGCCAGCAGTTTCACTAGCCAGTACGAGCAGTACTTC
CDR3: CASSFTSQYEQYF

size: -
D: TRBD2
V: TRBV28
J: TRBJ2-7
DNA: TGTGCCAGCAGTTTGGCGACTAGCGGGGGCGAGCAGTACTTC
CDR3: CASSLATSGGEQYF

size: -
D: TRBD1
V: TRBV19
J: TRBJ1-6
DNA: TGTGCCAGCCGGGACAGGGCTTTGGATTCACCCCTCCACTTT
CDR3: CASRDRALDSPLHF

size: -
D: TRBD1
V: TRBV15
J: TRBJ1-1
DNA: TGTGCCACCAGCAAGTACAGGGGAGGCACTGAAGCTTTCTTT
CDR3: CATSKYRGGTEAFF

size: -
D: TRBD2
V: TRBV7-2
J: TRBJ2-1
DNA: TGTGCCAGCAGCTTTTTAGCGGGGGCATACTACAATGAGCAGTTCTTC
CDR3: CASSFLAGAYYNEQFF

size: -
D: -
V: TRBV5-1
J: TRBJ2-6
DNA: TGCGCCAGCAGCTTAGGTTCCTCTGGGGCCAACGTCCTGACTTTC
CDR3: CASSLGSSGANVLTF

size: few
D: -
V: TRBV18
J: TRBJ1-2
DNA: TGTGCCAGCTCACGGGGGAACTATGGCTACACCTTC
CDR3: CASSRGNYGYTF

size: -
D: -
V: TRBV7-9
J: TRBJ2-3
DNA: TGTGCCAGCAGCCCCCCAGGCGGCGTCGGGGAGGTAAATACGCAGTATTTT
CDR3: CASSPPGGVGEVNTQYF

size: once
D: TRBD2
V: TRBV9
J: TRBJ2-3
DNA: TGTGCCAGCGAGGATCCCGGGACTAGCGGGAGGGCCCTCACAGATACGCAGTATTTT
CDR3: CASEDPGTSGRALTDTQYF

size: -
D: -
V: TRBV10-3
J: TRBJ2-5
DNA: TGTGCCATCAGTGGGGGGCCAGAGACCCAGTACTTC
CDR3: CAISGGPETQYF

size: -
D: -
V: TRBV2
J: TRBJ1-2
DNA: TGTGCCAGCAACCCAGGGGTAGGGGGCTACACCTTC
CDR3: CASNPGVGGYTF

size: -
D: -
V: TRBV7-2
J: TRBJ1-2
DNA: TGTGCCAGCAGCTTAGGCAGGGGCTATGGCTACACCTTC
CDR3: CASSLGRGYGYTF

size: -
D: TRBD2
V: TRBV10-3
J: TRBJ2-4
DNA: TGTGCCCCAAGGGGTCAAGCGGGGGGGCCAGGGACCAAAAACATTCAGTACTTC
CDR3: CAPRGQAGGPGTKNIQYF

size: once
D: -
V: TRBV10-3
J: TRBJ2-7
DNA: TGTGCCATCAGTGGTTATGGGGTCTCCTACGAGCAGTACTTC
CDR3: CAISGYGVSYEQYF

size: -
D: -
V: TRBV10-3
J: TRBJ1-4
DNA: TGTGCCATCAGTGATTCTCTGTCGACTAATGAAAAACTGTTTTTT
CDR3: CAISDSLSTNEKLFF

size: -
D: -
V: TRBV27
J: TRBJ1-2
DNA: TGTGCCAGCAGTTTAAGAAAAACAGGCTATGGCTACACCTTC
CDR3: CASSLRKTGYGYTF

size: -
D: -
V: TRBV28
J: TRBJ1-3
DNA: TGTGCCAGCAGTTTATTCCTAGGGTTCTCTGGAAACACCATATATTTT
CDR3: CASSLFLGFSGNTIYF

size: -
D: -
V: TRBV19
J: TRBJ1-5
DNA: TGTGCCAGTAGTATCCCTACAGGGAATCAGCCCCAGCATTTT
CDR3: CASSIPTGNQPQHF

size: -
D: -
V: TRBV6-5
J: TRBJ2-7
DNA: TGTGCCAGCAGATCCGACAGGAGCTACGAGCAGTACTTC
CDR3: CASRSDRSYEQYF

size: -
D: -
V: TRBV6-5
J: TRBJ2-2
DNA: TGTGCCAGCAGTTACGAGGCGCCCGGGGAGCTGTTTTTT
CDR3: CASSYEAPGELFF

size: -
D: TRBD1
V: TRBV5-5
J: TRBJ2-1
DNA: TGTGCCAGCAGCCCACCGGGACAGGGGGCAAGGGAGCAGTTCTTC
CDR3: CASSPPGQGAREQFF

size: -
D: TRBD1
V: TRBV10-3
J: TRBJ2-3
DNA: TGTGCCATCAGTGGGACAGGGGGTGGGAAGCGTAAACGCACAGATACGCAGTATTTT
CDR3: CAISGTGGGKRKRTDTQYF

size: -
D: -
V: TRBV19
J: TRBJ2-1
DNA: TGTGCCAGTAGTAGCCTACTCTACAATGAGCAGTTCTTC
CDR3: CASSSLLYNEQFF

size: -
D: TRBD1
V: TRBV25-1
J: TRBJ2-1
DNA: TGTGCCAGCGAGGGACAGGGGGTCCACAATGAGCAGTTCTTC
CDR3: CASEGQGVHNEQFF

size: -
D: TRBD1
V: TRBV12-5
J: TRBJ2-7
DNA: TGTGCTAGTGGTTTGGGGACAGGGCTCGACGACGAGCAGTACTTC
CDR3: CASGLGTGLDDEQYF

size: -
D: -
V: TRBV18
J: TRBJ2-7
DNA: TGTGCCAGCTCACCAGCAGGGTACTCCTACGAGCAGTACTTC
CDR3: CASSPAGYSYEQYF

size: -
D: TRBD2
V: TRBV11-2
J: TRBJ2-7
DNA: TGTGCCAGCAGCTTATCCCACCCTAGCGGGAGCAGCGAGCAGTACTTC
CDR3: CASSLSHPSGSSEQYF

size: -
D: -
V: TRBV7-3
J: TRBJ2-1
DNA: TGTGCCAGCAGCTCCCGCCCCGGGACACCGATTTCGCTGACTACCAATGAGCAGTTCTTC
CDR3: CASSSRPGTPISLTTNEQFF

size: once
D: TRBD1
V: TRBV5-6
J: TRBJ2-7
DNA: TGTGCCAGCAGCTTGCCCGGGACAGACTACGAGCAGTACTTC
CDR3: CASSLPGTDYEQYF

size: -
D: TRBD2
V: TRBV2
J: TRBJ2-3
DNA: TGTGCCAGCCCGACTAGCGGGGGACCAGATACGCAGTATTTT
CDR3: CASPTSGGPDTQYF

size: -
D: TRBD1
V: TRBV5-6
J: TRBJ2-2
DNA: TGTGCCAGCAGCTTAGACAGGGGGCTGTTCACCGGGGAGCTGTTTTTT
CDR3: CASSLDRGLFTGELFF

size: -
D: -
V: TRBV5-1
J: TRBJ1-4
DNA: TGCGCCAGCAGCTCAAGGGGCACGAGCGTGGAAAAACTGTTTTTT
CDR3: CASSSRGTSVEKLFF

size: -
D: -
V: TRBV6-6
J: TRBJ2-2
DNA: TGTGCCAGCAGGCCACTAGGTACCGGGGAGCTGTTTTTT
CDR3: CASRPLGTGELFF

size: -
D: -
V: TRBV4-1
J: TRBJ2-7
DNA: TGCGCCAGCAGCCAAGAAGAGACATACCCTAGCTCCTACGAGCAGTACTTC
CDR3: CASSQEETYPSSYEQYF

size: once
D: TRBD2
V: TRBV9
J: TRBJ2-1
DNA: TGTGCCAGCAGCGTATTCGGGGGGGAGCTTGGGGAGCAGTTCTTC
CDR3: CASSVFGGELGEQFF

size: -
D: -
V: TRBV7-4
J: TRBJ1-5
DNA: TGTGCCAGCAGCTTAGCGGCCAGATATAGCAATCAGCCCCAGCATTTT
CDR3: CASSLAARYSNQPQHF

size: -
D: -
V: TRBV7-2
J: TRBJ2-7
DNA: TGTGCCAGCAGTTCCCGGATGGTTACCTACGAGCAGTACTTC
CDR3: CASSSRMVTYEQYF

size: -
D: -
V: TRBV7-9
J: TRBJ2-1
DNA: TGTGCCAGCAGCCCACAACTACCCGACTCCTACAATGAGCAGTTCTTC
CDR3: CASSPQLPDSYNEQFF

size: -
D: -
V: TRBV5-4
J: TRBJ2-3
DNA: TGTGCCAGCAGCCCGGAGGTTACCACAGATACGCAGTATTTT
CDR3: CASSPEVTTDTQYF

size: -
D: -
V: TRBV7-6
J: TRBJ2-5
DNA: TGTGCCAGCAGCCGTCGAGAGGGCGGACGGGAGACCCAGTACTTC
CDR3: CASSRREGGRETQYF

size: -
D: TRBD2
V: TRBV5-4
J: TRBJ2-1
DNA: TGTGCCAGCAGCTCTGGACTAGCGGGAGGCACAAACAATGAGCAGTTCTTC
CDR3: CASSSGLAGGTNNEQFF

size: -
D: TRBD1
V: TRBV29-1
J: TRBJ2-2
DNA: TGCAGCGTTTCAGGTCCCCGGGACAGTTTACCTTTCAACACCGGGGAGCTGTTTTTT
CDR3: CSVSGPRDSLPFNTGELFF

size: -
D: -
V: TRBV7-9
J: TRBJ2-1
DNA: TGTGCCAGCAGCTTCCAGCGGTTCTCCTACAATGAGCAGTTCTTC
CDR3: CASSFQRFSYNEQFF

size: -
D: -
V: TRBV28
J: TRBJ1-3
DNA: TGTGCCAGCAGCGGGGCTGGAAACACCATATATTTT
CDR3: CASSGAGNTIYF

size: -
D: -
V: TRBV7-2
J: TRBJ1-1
DNA: TGTGCCAGCAGCGCCAAACAGGGTCCCACTGAAGCTTTCTTT
CDR3: CASSAKQGPTEAFF

size: -
D: -
V: TRBV11-1
J: TRBJ2-7
DNA: TGTGCCAGCAGCTACCGGACCCCACAGGACGAGCAGTACTTC
CDR3: CASSYRTPQDEQYF

size: -
D: TRBD2
V: TRBV5-1
J: TRBJ2-3
DNA: TGCGCCAGCAGCTTGCCCTGGACTAGCGGGAGAAAGACGCAGTATTTT
CDR3: CASSLPWTSGRKTQYF

size: -
D: -
V: TRBV2
J: TRBJ2-3
DNA: TGTGCCACCACCCGGGACTCAAGCACAGATACGCAGTATTTT
CDR3: CATTRDSSTDTQYF

size: -
D: -
V: TRBV5-5
J: TRBJ1-2
DNA: TGTGCCAGCAGCTTTGACCCTAACTCTAACTATGGCTACACCTTC
CDR3: CASSFDPNSNYGYTF

size: few
D: TRBD1
V: TRBV5-1
J: TRBJ2-7
DNA: TGCGCCAGCAGCATAGGGACAGTCTCCTACGAGCAGTACTTC
CDR3: CASSIGTVSYEQYF